One sample yielded the 16 T cell receptor beta chains listed below, sequenced in a study of Graves' ophthalmopathy and Graves' hyperthyroidism. Amplification from RNA transcripts yielded the TCR beta CDR3 regions. Following a first-round RT-PCR that used HTBI primers, a second-round multiplex PCR was carried out. TCRdb used MiXCR to reprocess the multiplex PCR reads, holding one entry per CDR3 protein. The data hold 650,000 to 900,000 distinct CDR3 sequences, with roughly 41% observed a single time. Sequencing used peripheral blood. The receptors originated from an adult man with Graves' ophthalmopathy.

V and J are TRBV25-1 and TRBJ2-2; 7 bases are shared with TRBD2. Germline CDR1 is MGHDK and CDR2 is SYGVNS. This CDR3 has 14 residues. V lost 6 bases and J lost 7; bases outside the gene matches: 8. The CDR3 DNA reads TGTGCCAGCAGCGCCCGGACTAGTTTCGGGGAGCTGTTTTTT. Its protein product is CASSARTSFGELFF.

The V call is TRBV20-1, the J call TRBJ2-5; 10 bases line up with TRBD1. The CDR3 length is 15 residues. Germline V gene sequence: CDR1 DFQATT, CDR2 SNEGSKA (reference sequence). V shed 6 bases, J shed 0 bases, and the junction held 7 bases outside the gene matches. The chain's CDR3 is CSALTGGSYQETQYF. CDR3 bases: TGCAGTGCCCTGACAGGGGGCTCGTACCAAGAGACCCAGTACTTC.

The chain combines TRBV20-1 with TRBJ1-1; weak D call: TRBD1 (6 bases). The CDR3 length is 13 residues. V lost 0 bases, J lost 6 bases, and 11 bases lay in between. Germline assignment: CDR1 DFQATT and CDR2 SNEGSKA (reference sequence). CDR3 sequence: CSAREQGRAEAFF. CDR3 nucleotide sequence: TGCAGTGCTAGAGAACAGGGAAGGGCTGAAGCTTTCTTT.

This clonotype was recorded many times. The V and J genes are TRBV7-9 and TRBJ2-5; no definite D call. Germline lookup yields CDR1 SEHNR and CDR2 FQNEAQ (reference sequence). The V and J ends lost 2 bases and 2 bases respectively, with 9 bases between them. The CDR3 consists of 14 residues. The CDR3 sequence: CASSLFSGQETQYF. The CDR3 coding sequence is TGTGCCAGCAGCTTATTCTCCGGGCAAGAGACCCAGTACTTC.

On this clonotype: At one end, the junction sequence differs from germline, possibly due to a read error. This chain links TRBV29-1 with TRBJ1-1; D ambiguous. CDR3 length equals 12 residues. Germline assignment: CDR1 SQVTM and CDR2 ANQGSEA. Here the CDR3 reads CSVGQANTEASF. CDR3 DNA: TGCAGCGTTGGGCAGGCGAACACTGAAGCTTCCTTT.

The chain links TRBV6-6 to TRBJ1-6; D is ambiguous. The V gene lost 0 bases and the J gene lost 7 bases, with 13 bases spanning the gap. Germline V CDR1 and CDR2: MNHNY, SVGAGI (reference sequence). There are 16 residues in the CDR3. The CDR3 loop is CASSYSIHPGNSPLHF. CDR3 sequence (DNA): TGTGCCAGCAGTTACTCGATCCACCCTGGGAATTCACCCCTCCACTTT.

For this clonotype: At one of its ends the junction is not consistent with the germline gene, which may arise from a read error. The rearrangement joins TRBV10-3 to TRBJ1-1; a possible D gene is TRBD1 (5 bases). The CDR3 extends over 13 amino acids. The V gene's germline CDR1 is ENHRY and CDR2 SYGVKD. CDR3 amino acids: CASSYQGAQNAFF. CDR3 nucleotide sequence: TGTGCCAGCAGTTACCAAGGGGCGCAAAATGCTTTCTTT.

In regard to this clonotype: In this CDR3 the conserved last residue, phenylalanine or tryptophan, is missing, so a read error is likely. It is unclear where the CDR3 begins or ends on the DNA, so no DNA is shown, and the CDR3 is as TCRdb lists it. The chain links TRBV9 to TRBJ2-6; the D call TRBD1 from the table was never checked on the DNA. The length of the CDR3 is 9 amino acids, counting both ends. Germline values: CDR1 SGDLS, CDR2 YYNGEE. The chain's CDR3 is CASSVTVYT.

The V gene is TRBV11-2, the J gene TRBJ2-5, with TRBD2 matching over 8 bases. Germline V gene sequence: CDR1 SGHAT, CDR2 FQNNGV. With V trimmed by 1 base and J by 4 bases, 8 bases remained unmatched. The CDR3 is 16 amino acids. In DNA, the CDR3 is TGTGCCAGCAGCTTAGGAAGAGCGGGAGTCTCAGAGACCCAGTACTTC. Translating gives CASSLGRAGVSETQYF.

This clonotype was recorded at least ten times. The genes are TRBV12-3 or TRBV12-4 and TRBJ1-5, with a weak D call TRBD1 (6 bases). Trimming took 6 bases from V and 5 from J, leaving 11 bases between them. The CDR3 length is 13 residues. CDR3 in amino acids: CASSEGGYQPQHF. CDR3 coding DNA: TGTGCCAGCAGCGAGGGGGGTTATCAGCCCCAGCATTTT.

The rearrangement joins TRBV6-1 to TRBJ2-5, with no clear D. Germline V gene lookup returns CDR1 MNHNS and CDR2 SASEGT. V was cut by 5 bases and J by 10 bases, with 8 bases left in between. This CDR3 spans 10 amino acids. DNA for the CDR3: TGTGCCAGCAGTTACCGCGACCAGTACTTC. Its protein is CASSYRDQYF.

This rearrangement joins TRBV20-1 to TRBJ2-5; the D is unclear. Trimming took off 3 bases at V and 7 bases at J, with 15 bases between the two ends. The CDR3 is 13 amino acids. Germline-derived CDR1 and CDR2 are DFQATT and SNEGSKA (reference sequence). CDR3 region: CSASSLRPGTQYF. Written as DNA, the CDR3 is TGCAGTGCTAGTTCTCTTCGTCCGGGGACCCAGTACTTC.

The chain has TRBV24-1 and TRBJ2-3, with TRBD2 as a possible D gene (6 bases). CDR1 is KGHDR, CDR2 SFDVKD, per germline. V lost 5 bases and J 3 bases, leaving 20 bases between the germline ends. CDR3 size: 17 residues. The CDR3 spells CATSALGTEGPTDTQYF. The CDR3, as DNA: TGTGCCACCAGTGCCCTAGGGACGGAGGGGCCTACAGATACGCAGTATTTT.

This CDR3 is CASKFSFTVDEQYF. CDR3 bases: TGTGCCAGCAAATTTTCCTTTACAGTCGACGAGCAGTACTTC. J is TRBJ2-7 and V is TRBV7-2; no reliable D call. The CDR3 sequence is 14 residues long. Trimming removed 7 bases from V and 5 bases from J, with 18 bases in between. Germline lookup yields CDR1 SGHTA and CDR2 FQGNSA. Filled out from reference TRBV7-2 and TRBJ2-7, the complete variable domain reads GAGVSQSPSNKVTEKGKDVELRCDPISGHTALYWYRQSLGQGLEFLIYFQGNSAPDKSGLPSDRFSAERTGGSVSTLTIQRTQQEDSAVYLCASKFSFTVDEQYFGPGTRLTVT.

V gene TRBV20-1 combines with J gene TRBJ2-7, with 9 nucleotides matching TRBD2. The CDR3 loop spans 19 amino acids. Germline V gene sequence: CDR1 DFQATT, CDR2 SNEGSKA (reference sequence). Trimming cost V 6 bases and J 3 bases; bases outside gene matches: 24. The CDR3 coding sequence is TGCAGTGCCTGGGGGCGGGGGGCTGATAGCGGGAGACGGAGCTACGAGCAGTACTTC. As protein: CSAWGRGADSGRRSYEQYF.

There are many counts of this clonotype. This chain connects TRBV20-1 to TRBJ1-6, with D unresolved. V was clipped by 5 bases and J by 7 bases, with 12 bases between them. Per germline, CDR1 DFQATT and CDR2 SNEGSKA (reference sequence). The CDR3 is 13 amino acids. The CDR3, as DNA: TGCAGTGCTCATTCGCGGATCAATTCACCCCTCCACTTT. It specifies CSAHSRINSPLHF.